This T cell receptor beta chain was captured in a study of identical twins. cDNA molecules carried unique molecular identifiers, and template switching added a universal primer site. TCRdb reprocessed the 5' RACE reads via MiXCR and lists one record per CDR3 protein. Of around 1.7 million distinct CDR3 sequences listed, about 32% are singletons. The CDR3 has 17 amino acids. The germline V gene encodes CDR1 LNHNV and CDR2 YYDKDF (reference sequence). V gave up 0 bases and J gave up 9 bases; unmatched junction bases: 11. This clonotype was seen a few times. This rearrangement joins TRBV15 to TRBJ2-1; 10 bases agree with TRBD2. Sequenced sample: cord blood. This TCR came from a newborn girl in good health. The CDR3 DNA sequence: TGTGCCACCAGCAGAGAACGGGCTAGCGGGAGTAGGTCTGAGCAGTTCTTC. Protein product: CATSRERASGSRSEQFF.